This TCR beta chain is from a study of cytomegalovirus exposure and HLA in healthy donors. Both 60 Vbeta primers and 13 Jbeta primers went into the PCR. Method: immunoSEQ multiplex PCR; TCRdb's copy keeps in-frame clones and lacks some. Of about 140,000 clones in the sample, 60% to 80% are singletons; the top ten hold approximately 4%. The CDR3 contains 15 residues. Losses at the gene ends were 4 bases for V and 9 bases for J; bases not matched to a gene: 13. The germline CDR1 and CDR2 sequences are SGHRS and YFSETQ. Study observations and caveats: It was reported that the classifier diagnosed cytomegalovirus status with high specificity and sensitivity in both the original and validation cohorts. In a later analysis, most CMV-associated TCR beta chains appeared HLA-restricted. Highly shared sequence variants in one cluster were likely a sequencing artifact.

A word on this clone: Its antigen is as yet unknown.

This receptor was identified in a male donor in good health and CMV-seronegative. Sequencing was carried out using PBMCs. This sequence joins TRBV5-1 and TRBJ2-1; 7 bases line up with TRBD2. The CDR3: CASSPGLAREGEQFF. The CDR3 DNA reads TGCGCCAGCAGCCCTGGGCTAGCGAGGGAGGGTGAGCAGTTCTTC.